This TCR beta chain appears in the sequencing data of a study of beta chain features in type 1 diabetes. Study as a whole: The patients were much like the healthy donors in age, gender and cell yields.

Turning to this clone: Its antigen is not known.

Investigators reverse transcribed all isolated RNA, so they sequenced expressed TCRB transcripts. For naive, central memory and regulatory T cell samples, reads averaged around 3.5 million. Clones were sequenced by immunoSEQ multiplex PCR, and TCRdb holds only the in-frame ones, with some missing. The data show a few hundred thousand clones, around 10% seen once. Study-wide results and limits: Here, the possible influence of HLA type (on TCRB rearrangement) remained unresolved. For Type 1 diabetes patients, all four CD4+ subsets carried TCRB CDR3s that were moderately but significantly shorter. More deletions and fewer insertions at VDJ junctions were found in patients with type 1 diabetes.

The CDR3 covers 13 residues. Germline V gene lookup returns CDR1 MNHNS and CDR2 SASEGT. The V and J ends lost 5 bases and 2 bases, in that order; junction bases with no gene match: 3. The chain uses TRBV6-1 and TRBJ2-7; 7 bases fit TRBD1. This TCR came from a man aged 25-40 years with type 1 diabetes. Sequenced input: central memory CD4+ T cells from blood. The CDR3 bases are TGTGCCAGCAGTTGGGACAGAACCTACGAGCAGTACTTC. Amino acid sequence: CASSWDRTYEQYF.